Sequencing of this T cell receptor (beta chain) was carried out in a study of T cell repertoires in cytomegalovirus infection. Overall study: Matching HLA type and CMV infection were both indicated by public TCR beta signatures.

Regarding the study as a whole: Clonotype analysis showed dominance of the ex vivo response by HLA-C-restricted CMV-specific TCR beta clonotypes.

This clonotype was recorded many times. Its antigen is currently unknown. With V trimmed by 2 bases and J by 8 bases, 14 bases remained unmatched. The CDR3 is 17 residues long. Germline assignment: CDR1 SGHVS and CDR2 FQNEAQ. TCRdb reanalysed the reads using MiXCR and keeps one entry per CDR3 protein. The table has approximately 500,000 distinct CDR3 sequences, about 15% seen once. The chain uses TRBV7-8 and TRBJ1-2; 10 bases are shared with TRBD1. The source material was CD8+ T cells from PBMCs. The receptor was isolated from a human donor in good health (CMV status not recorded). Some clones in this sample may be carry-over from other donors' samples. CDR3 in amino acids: CASSLLPGQGPVGGYTF. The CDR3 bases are TGTGCCAGCAGCTTACTCCCGGGACAGGGGCCCGTTGGAGGCTACACCTTC.